A selection of T cell receptor beta chains follows, all from one sample in a study of blood T cell repertoires in COVID-19. TCRdb's copy holds only in-frame clones and misses some; the assay was immunoSEQ multiplex PCR. The sample consists of 320,000 or so clones, 80% to 90% of them appearing once. The sample consisted of PBMCs or T cells enriched from blood (not recorded which). All receptors derive from a man aged 25-45 years who had recovered from COVID-19. CDR3s include the opening cysteine and the closing phenylalanine or tryptophan. The D gene is left open where the match is weak. A clone size is listed for some rows: how often the clone was seen (once, few, many), or a class if it is expanded.

clone_size: .
d_call: TRBD1
j_call: TRBJ1-2
v_call: TRBV27
cdr3_aa: CASSFWTGKGYTF
cdr3_nt: TGTGCCAGCAGTTTTTGGACAGGGAAAGGCTACACCTTC

clone_size: once
d_call: TRBD2
j_call: TRBJ2-1
v_call: TRBV13
cdr3_aa: CASSARRQKTSGGSYNEQFF
cdr3_nt: TGTGCCAGCAGCGCACGCCGGCAAAAGACTAGCGGGGGTTCCTACAATGAGCAGTTCTTC

clone_size: .
d_call: .
j_call: TRBJ2-7
v_call: TRBV5-8
cdr3_aa: CASSSLRAYEQYF
cdr3_nt: TGTGCCAGCAGCTCGCTCCGGGCCTACGAGCAGTACTTC

clone_size: .
d_call: .
j_call: TRBJ2-7
v_call: TRBV6-5
cdr3_aa: CASSDGSSYEQYF
cdr3_nt: TGTGCCAGCTCGGATGGGAGCTCCTACGAGCAGTACTTC

clone_size: .
d_call: TRBD1
j_call: TRBJ1-6
v_call: TRBV6-5
cdr3_aa: CASRVTTGSPLHF
cdr3_nt: TGTGCCAGCAGGGTCACGACAGGGTCACCCCTCCACTTT

clone_size: few
d_call: TRBD1
j_call: TRBJ1-6
v_call: TRBV5-5
cdr3_aa: CASSLGQGYNSPLHF
cdr3_nt: TGTGCCAGCAGTCTGGGACAGGGGTATAATTCACCCCTCCACTTT

clone_size: few
d_call: TRBD2
j_call: TRBJ2-5
v_call: TRBV5-6
cdr3_aa: CASSFPTSGDQETQYF
cdr3_nt: TGTGCCAGCAGCTTCCCGACTAGCGGGGACCAAGAGACCCAGTACTTC

clone_size: .
d_call: .
j_call: TRBJ2-7
v_call: TRBV27
cdr3_aa: CASSLMTAYEQYF
cdr3_nt: TGTGCCAGCAGTTTAATGACAGCCTACGAGCAGTACTTC

clone_size: .
d_call: .
j_call: TRBJ1-5
v_call: TRBV19
cdr3_aa: CASSISQGGGNQPQHF
cdr3_nt: TGTGCCAGTAGTATAAGTCAGGGAGGAGGCAATCAGCCCCAGCATTTT

clone_size: .
d_call: .
j_call: TRBJ1-4
v_call: TRBV11-2
cdr3_aa: CASSRGNEKLFF
cdr3_nt: TGTGCCAGCAGCAGGGGAAATGAAAAACTGTTTTTT

clone_size: .
d_call: .
j_call: TRBJ1-5
v_call: TRBV2
cdr3_aa: CASSNLGAQHF
cdr3_nt: TGTGCCAGCAGTAACCTCGGGGCCCAGCATTTT

clone_size: .
d_call: .
j_call: TRBJ1-2
v_call: TRBV19
cdr3_aa: CASSIGGEPLANYGYTF
cdr3_nt: TGTGCCAGTAGTATAGGCGGAGAACCGCTAGCTAACTATGGCTACACCTTC

clone_size: .
d_call: .
j_call: TRBJ2-3
v_call: TRBV6-2/TRBV6-3
cdr3_aa: CASSYWGMGDTQYF
cdr3_nt: TGTGCCAGCAGTTACTGGGGCATGGGAGATACGCAGTATTTT

clone_size: .
d_call: .
j_call: TRBJ1-1
v_call: TRBV12-3/TRBV12-4
cdr3_aa: CASISIGGLEAFF
cdr3_nt: TGTGCCAGCATCTCGATAGGCGGCCTTGAAGCTTTCTTT

clone_size: .
d_call: TRBD1
j_call: TRBJ1-6
v_call: TRBV27
cdr3_aa: CASSLRVGQDEYNSPLHF
cdr3_nt: TGTGCCAGCAGTTTAAGGGTGGGACAGGACGAATATAATTCACCCCTCCACTTT

clone_size: .
d_call: TRBD2
j_call: TRBJ2-3
v_call: TRBV7-2
cdr3_aa: CASSSPGLASANTQYF
cdr3_nt: TGTGCCAGCAGCTCCCCGGGACTAGCCTCGGCGAATACGCAGTATTTT

clone_size: .
d_call: TRBD1
j_call: TRBJ1-5
v_call: TRBV28
cdr3_aa: CAGGTGAYQPQHF
cdr3_nt: TGTGCCGGGGGGACAGGGGCCTATCAGCCCCAGCATTTT

clone_size: .
d_call: TRBD1
j_call: TRBJ2-1
v_call: TRBV19
cdr3_aa: CASSFRQGGNEQFF
cdr3_nt: TGTGCCAGTAGTTTCAGACAGGGTGGCAATGAGCAGTTCTTC

clone_size: .
d_call: .
j_call: TRBJ1-2
v_call: TRBV21-1
cdr3_aa: CASASITKVSGVRYTF
cdr3_nt: TGTGCCAGCGCTAGTATAACTAAAGTATCGGGGGTCCGCTACACCTTC

clone_size: .
d_call: TRBD1
j_call: TRBJ1-6
v_call: TRBV4-2
cdr3_aa: CASSPGQDSYNSPLHF
cdr3_nt: TGTGCCAGCAGCCCTGGACAGGACTCCTATAATTCACCCCTCCACTTT

clone_size: .
d_call: .
j_call: TRBJ1-2
v_call: TRBV2
cdr3_aa: CASGGSNYGYTF
cdr3_nt: TGTGCCAGCGGGGGGTCTAACTATGGCTACACCTTC

clone_size: .
d_call: TRBD1
j_call: TRBJ1-5
v_call: TRBV24-1
cdr3_aa: CATSAVTGDNQPQHF
cdr3_nt: TGTGCCACCAGTGCCGTGACAGGGGACAATCAGCCCCAGCATTTT

clone_size: .
d_call: .
j_call: TRBJ1-4
v_call: TRBV9
cdr3_aa: CASSRLNEKLFF
cdr3_nt: TGTGCCAGTTCAAGACTGAATGAAAAACTGTTTTTT

clone_size: .
d_call: TRBD1
j_call: TRBJ1-1
v_call: TRBV19
cdr3_aa: CASSRTGVTEAFF
cdr3_nt: TGTGCCAGTAGTAGGACAGGGGTTACTGAAGCTTTCTTT

clone_size: .
d_call: TRBD1
j_call: TRBJ2-3
v_call: TRBV7-9
cdr3_aa: CASSHRTGGGTDTQYF
cdr3_nt: TGTGCCAGCAGCCACAGGACAGGGGGCGGCACAGATACGCAGTATTTT

clone_size: .
d_call: TRBD1
j_call: TRBJ2-5
v_call: TRBV28
cdr3_aa: CASSLAGGSGETQYF
cdr3_nt: TGTGCCAGCAGTCTCGCAGGGGGCTCGGGGGAGACCCAGTACTTC

clone_size: .
d_call: .
j_call: TRBJ2-3
v_call: TRBV19
cdr3_aa: CASSINLYIKTSTDTQYF
cdr3_nt: TGTGCCAGTAGTATAAACCTGTACATTAAGACTAGCACAGATACGCAGTATTTT

clone_size: .
d_call: .
j_call: TRBJ2-2
v_call: TRBV29-1
cdr3_aa: CSVERQYTGELFF
cdr3_nt: TGCAGCGTTGAGAGGCAATACACCGGGGAGCTGTTTTTT

clone_size: .
d_call: TRBD2
j_call: TRBJ2-2
v_call: TRBV5-1
cdr3_aa: CASSTGTGGNTGELFF
cdr3_nt: TGCGCCAGCAGCACGGGAACGGGGGGGAACACCGGGGAGCTGTTTTTT

clone_size: .
d_call: TRBD1
j_call: TRBJ2-5
v_call: TRBV3-1/TRBV3-2
cdr3_aa: CASSQDWTGRETQYF
cdr3_nt: TGTGCCAGCAGCCAAGATTGGACAGGGAGGGAGACCCAGTACTTC

clone_size: .
d_call: .
j_call: TRBJ2-3
v_call: TRBV5-1
cdr3_aa: CASSLDRADTDTQYF
cdr3_nt: TGCGCCAGCAGCTTGGACAGGGCCGACACAGATACGCAGTATTTT

clone_size: .
d_call: .
j_call: TRBJ1-2
v_call: TRBV2
cdr3_aa: CASSEDREGVYGYTF
cdr3_nt: TGTGCCAGCAGTGAAGATCGGGAAGGCGTTTATGGCTACACCTTC

clone_size: .
d_call: .
j_call: TRBJ2-5
v_call: TRBV7-3
cdr3_aa: CASSLGRAEGETQYF
cdr3_nt: TGTGCCAGCAGCTTGGGGCGGGCGGAGGGAGAGACCCAGTACTTC

clone_size: .
d_call: .
j_call: TRBJ2-6
v_call: TRBV19
cdr3_aa: CASSILYSGANVLTF
cdr3_nt: TGTGCCAGTAGTATTCTTTACTCTGGGGCCAACGTCCTGACTTTC

clone_size: once
d_call: .
j_call: TRBJ1-1
v_call: TRBV11-2
cdr3_aa: CASSPDSNNEAFF
cdr3_nt: TGTGCCAGCAGCCCGGACAGTAATAATGAAGCTTTCTTT

clone_size: .
d_call: TRBD2
j_call: TRBJ2-1
v_call: TRBV13
cdr3_aa: CASSLAGGPSYNEQFF
cdr3_nt: TGTGCCAGCAGCTTAGCGGGGGGACCTTCCTACAATGAGCAGTTCTTC

clone_size: .
d_call: .
j_call: TRBJ2-1
v_call: TRBV27
cdr3_aa: CASSLRSVLGGSYNEQFF
cdr3_nt: TGTGCCAGCAGTTTAAGGAGCGTATTGGGGGGCTCCTACAATGAGCAGTTCTTC

clone_size: .
d_call: .
j_call: TRBJ1-2
v_call: TRBV9
cdr3_aa: CASSVDGNYGYTF
cdr3_nt: TGTGCCAGCAGCGTCGACGGGAACTATGGCTACACCTTC

clone_size: .
d_call: TRBD2
j_call: TRBJ2-5
v_call: TRBV2
cdr3_aa: CASSESLAGIQETQYF
cdr3_nt: TGTGCCAGCAGTGAATCTCTAGCGGGGATCCAAGAGACCCAGTACTTC

clone_size: .
d_call: TRBD1
j_call: TRBJ1-2
v_call: TRBV2
cdr3_aa: CASSWDSFYGYTF
cdr3_nt: TGTGCCAGCAGTTGGGACAGTTTCTATGGCTACACCTTC

clone_size: .
d_call: TRBD1
j_call: TRBJ2-1
v_call: TRBV18
cdr3_aa: CASSPRTGYVAEQFF
cdr3_nt: TGTGCCAGCTCACCAAGGACAGGGTATGTCGCTGAGCAGTTCTTC

clone_size: .
d_call: .
j_call: TRBJ2-7
v_call: TRBV2
cdr3_aa: CASSEPQGGRFSYEQYF
cdr3_nt: TGTGCCAGCAGTGAACCCCAGGGAGGCAGGTTTTCCTACGAGCAGTACTTC

clone_size: .
d_call: .
j_call: TRBJ1-1
v_call: TRBV11-3
cdr3_aa: CASSLAAGNTEAFF
cdr3_nt: TGTGCCAGCAGCTTAGCGGCAGGGAACACTGAAGCTTTCTTT

clone_size: .
d_call: .
j_call: TRBJ1-2
v_call: TRBV2
cdr3_aa: CASSVTEFYGYTF
cdr3_nt: TGTGCCAGCAGCGTTACGGAGTTCTATGGCTACACCTTC

clone_size: once
d_call: TRBD1
j_call: TRBJ1-2
v_call: TRBV3-1/TRBV3-2
cdr3_aa: CASSQGGQGYGYTF
cdr3_nt: TGTGCCAGCAGCCAAGGGGGACAGGGCTATGGCTACACCTTC

clone_size: .
d_call: .
j_call: TRBJ1-6
v_call: TRBV10-2
cdr3_aa: CASSQNGGGNSPLHF
cdr3_nt: TGCGCCAGCAGCCAGAACGGGGGGGGGAATTCACCCCTCCACTTT

clone_size: .
d_call: TRBD2
j_call: TRBJ2-7
v_call: TRBV27
cdr3_aa: CASSLYGTSLYEQYF
cdr3_nt: TGTGCCAGCAGTTTATACGGGACTAGCCTATACGAGCAGTACTTC

clone_size: once
d_call: TRBD1
j_call: TRBJ1-3
v_call: TRBV28
cdr3_aa: CASSPTTGSATIYF
cdr3_nt: TGTGCCAGCAGTCCAACGACAGGGAGTGCCACCATATATTTT

clone_size: .
d_call: TRBD1
j_call: TRBJ2-2
v_call: TRBV5-1
cdr3_aa: CATNGQGNTGELFF
cdr3_nt: TGCGCCACCAACGGACAGGGGAACACCGGGGAGCTGTTTTTT

clone_size: once
d_call: .
j_call: TRBJ1-2
v_call: TRBV19
cdr3_aa: CASSTGRQVHRGYTF
cdr3_nt: TGTGCCAGTAGTACAGGTCGACAGGTCCACAGGGGCTACACCTTC

clone_size: .
d_call: .
j_call: TRBJ1-1
v_call: TRBV7-2
cdr3_aa: CASSLNTGYTEAFF
cdr3_nt: TGTGCCAGCAGCCTCAATACAGGGTACACTGAAGCTTTCTTT

clone_size: .
d_call: .
j_call: TRBJ2-2
v_call: TRBV2
cdr3_aa: CSPRPNTGELFF
cdr3_nt: TGTTCCCCCCGTCCGAACACCGGGGAGCTGTTTTTT

clone_size: .
d_call: .
j_call: TRBJ2-7
v_call: TRBV5-4
cdr3_aa: CASSLLSRSPYEQYF
cdr3_nt: TGTGCCAGCAGCTTGTTGTCCAGGTCCCCCTACGAGCAGTACTTC

clone_size: .
d_call: TRBD2
j_call: TRBJ2-1
v_call: TRBV6-1
cdr3_aa: CASSGPLAGGSYNEQFF
cdr3_nt: TGTGCCAGCAGTGGACCTCTAGCGGGGGGGTCCTACAATGAGCAGTTCTTC

clone_size: .
d_call: .
j_call: TRBJ2-2
v_call: TRBV18
cdr3_aa: CASSPGTPDTGELFF
cdr3_nt: TGTGCCAGCTCACCCGGGACACCGGACACCGGGGAGCTGTTTTTT

clone_size: .
d_call: .
j_call: TRBJ2-2
v_call: TRBV4-1
cdr3_aa: CASSQQPRAGELFF
cdr3_nt: TGCGCCAGCAGCCAGCAGCCCAGGGCCGGGGAGCTGTTTTTT

clone_size: .
d_call: .
j_call: TRBJ2-1
v_call: TRBV19
cdr3_aa: CASSGGSYNEQFF
cdr3_nt: TGTGCCAGTAGCGGGGGCTCCTACAATGAGCAGTTCTTC

clone_size: .
d_call: TRBD1
j_call: TRBJ2-7
v_call: TRBV3-1/TRBV3-2
cdr3_aa: CASTPGTGFSYEQYF
cdr3_nt: TGTGCCAGCACCCCCGGGACAGGGTTTTCGTACGAGCAGTACTTC

clone_size: .
d_call: .
j_call: TRBJ2-5
v_call: TRBV3-1/TRBV3-2
cdr3_aa: CASSQDLPLAQETQYF
cdr3_nt: TGTGCCAGCAGCCAAGATCTGCCCCTAGCTCAAGAGACCCAGTACTTC

clone_size: .
d_call: .
j_call: TRBJ1-3
v_call: TRBV30
cdr3_aa: CASDDPRGGNTIYF
cdr3_nt: TGTGCCTCGGACGACCCTCGAGGGGGAAACACCATATATTTT